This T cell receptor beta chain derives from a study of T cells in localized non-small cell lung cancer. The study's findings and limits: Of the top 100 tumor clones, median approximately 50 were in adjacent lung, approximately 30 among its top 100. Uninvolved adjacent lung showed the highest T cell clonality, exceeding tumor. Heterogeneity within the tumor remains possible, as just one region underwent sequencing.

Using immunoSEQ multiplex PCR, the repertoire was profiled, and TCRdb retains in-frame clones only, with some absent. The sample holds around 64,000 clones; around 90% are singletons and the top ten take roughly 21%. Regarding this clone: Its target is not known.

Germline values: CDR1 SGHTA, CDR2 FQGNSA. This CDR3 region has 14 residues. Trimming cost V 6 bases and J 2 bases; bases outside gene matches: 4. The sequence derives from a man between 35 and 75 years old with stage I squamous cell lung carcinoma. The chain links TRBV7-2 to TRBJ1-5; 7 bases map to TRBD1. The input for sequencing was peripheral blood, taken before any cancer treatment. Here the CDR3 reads CASSHTGGNQPQHF. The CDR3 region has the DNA TGTGCCAGCAGTCATACAGGGGGCAATCAGCCCCAGCATTTT.